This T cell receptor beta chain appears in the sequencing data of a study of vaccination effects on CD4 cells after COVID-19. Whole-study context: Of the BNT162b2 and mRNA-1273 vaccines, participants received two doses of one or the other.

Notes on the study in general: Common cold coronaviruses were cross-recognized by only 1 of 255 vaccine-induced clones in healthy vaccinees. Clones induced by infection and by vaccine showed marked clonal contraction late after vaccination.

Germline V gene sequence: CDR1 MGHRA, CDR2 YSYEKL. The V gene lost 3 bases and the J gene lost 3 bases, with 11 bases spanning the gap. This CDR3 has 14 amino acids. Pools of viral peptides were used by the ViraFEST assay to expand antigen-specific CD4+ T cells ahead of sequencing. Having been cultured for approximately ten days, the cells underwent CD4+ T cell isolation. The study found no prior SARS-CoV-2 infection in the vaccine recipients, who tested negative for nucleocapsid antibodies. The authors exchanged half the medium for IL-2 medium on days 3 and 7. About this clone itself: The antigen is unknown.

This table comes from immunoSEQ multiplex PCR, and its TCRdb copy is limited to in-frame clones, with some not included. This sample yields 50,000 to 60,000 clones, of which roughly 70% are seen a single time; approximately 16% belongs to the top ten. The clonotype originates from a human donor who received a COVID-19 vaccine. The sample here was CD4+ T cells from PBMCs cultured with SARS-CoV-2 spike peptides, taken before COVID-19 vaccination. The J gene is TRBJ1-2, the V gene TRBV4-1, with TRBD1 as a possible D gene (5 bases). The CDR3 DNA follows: TGCGCCAGCAGCCACCCCGGGACGGACTATGGCTACACCTTC. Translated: CASSHPGTDYGYTF.